The sequence of this T cell receptor beta chain was determined in a study of Ad26.COV2.S vaccination and SARS-CoV-2 variants. Study-wide context: Ad26.COV2.S shots went into the muscle once or twice, 56 days apart.

Trimming left V 6 bases short and J 3 bases short, with 12 bases between. Germline CDR1 reads SNHLY; CDR2 reads FYNNEI. CDR3 size: 14 residues. The treatment denotes: around 19 received Ad26.COV2.S at low or high dose, single or two shots; about 5 received placebo; per-sample allocation not given. All samples were drawn on day 63, counting from the first vaccine or placebo injection. TCRdb keeps only in-frame clones here, not all; method: immunoSEQ multiplex PCR. The repertoire has 440,000 or so clones, around 90% of them found once; the top ten carry roughly 4%. The sample consisted of peripheral blood, taken in a trial of Ad26.COV2.S vaccine versus placebo. This chain joins TRBV2 and TRBJ2-1; tentative D call: TRBD1 (6 bases). This sequence originates from a person between 18 and 59 years old who received the Ad26.COV2.S COVID-19 vaccine or a placebo. The CDR3 bases are TGTGCCAGCAGCCGAGGGGGAGACTACAATGAGCAGTTCTTC. Amino acids: CASSRGGDYNEQFF.